The clone carrying this T cell receptor beta chain was detected only a few times. PCR involved 60 Vbeta and 13 Jbeta primers. Some clones are missing from TCRdb's copy, which holds only in-frame ones; the method was immunoSEQ multiplex PCR. The sample has fewer than 120,000 clones; 80% are singletons. This entry comes from a study of cytomegalovirus exposure and HLA in healthy donors. Trimming removed 9 bases at V and 1 base at J, with 16 bases between. In germline, CDR1 is MDHEN, CDR2 SYDVKM. The CDR3 is made up of 15 amino acids. The sequence was obtained from a woman in her fifties or sixties in good health and CMV-seropositive. Sample: PBMCs. The chain employs TRBV28 and TRBJ1-5; D remains unclear. CDR3 bases: TGTGCCAGAAACCTCCGTCGGTTAAGCAATCAGCCCCAGCATTTT. Translating it yields CARNLRRLSNQPQHF. The full variable domain, completed using reference TRBV28 and TRBJ1-5, is DVKVTQSSRYLVKRTGEKVFLECVQDMDHENMFWYRQDPGLGLRLIYFSYDVKMKEKGDIPEGYSVSREKKERFSLILESASTNQTSMYLCARNLRRLSNQPQHFGDGTRLSIL.